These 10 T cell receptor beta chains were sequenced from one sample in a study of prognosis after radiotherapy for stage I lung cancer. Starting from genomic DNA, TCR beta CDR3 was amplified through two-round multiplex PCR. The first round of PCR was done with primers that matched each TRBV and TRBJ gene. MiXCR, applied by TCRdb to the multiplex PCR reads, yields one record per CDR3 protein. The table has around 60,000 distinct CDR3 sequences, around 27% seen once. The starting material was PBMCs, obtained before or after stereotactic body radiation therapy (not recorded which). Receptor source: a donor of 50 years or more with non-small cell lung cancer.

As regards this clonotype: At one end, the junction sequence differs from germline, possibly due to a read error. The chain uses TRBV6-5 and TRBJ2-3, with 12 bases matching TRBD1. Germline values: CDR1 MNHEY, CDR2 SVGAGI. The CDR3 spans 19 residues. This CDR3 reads CASRYTGTGGAELSDTEYF. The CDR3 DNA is TGTGCCAGCAGATACACAGGGACAGGGGGCGCTGAATTGTCAGATACGGAGTATTTT.

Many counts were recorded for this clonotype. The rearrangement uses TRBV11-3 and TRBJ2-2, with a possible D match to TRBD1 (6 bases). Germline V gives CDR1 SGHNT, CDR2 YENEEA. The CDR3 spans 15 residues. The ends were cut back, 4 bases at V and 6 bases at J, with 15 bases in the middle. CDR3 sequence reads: CASSYAGTTPGELFF. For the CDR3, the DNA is TGTGCCAGCAGCTACGCCGGGACAACACCCGGGGAGCTGTTTTTT.

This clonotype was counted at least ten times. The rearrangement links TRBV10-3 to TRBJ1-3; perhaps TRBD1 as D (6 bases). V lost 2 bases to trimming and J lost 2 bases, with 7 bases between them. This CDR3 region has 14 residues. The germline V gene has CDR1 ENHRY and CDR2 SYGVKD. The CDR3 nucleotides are TGTGCCATCAGTGAGAGGGGGACTGGAAACACCATATATTTT. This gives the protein CAISERGTGNTIYF.

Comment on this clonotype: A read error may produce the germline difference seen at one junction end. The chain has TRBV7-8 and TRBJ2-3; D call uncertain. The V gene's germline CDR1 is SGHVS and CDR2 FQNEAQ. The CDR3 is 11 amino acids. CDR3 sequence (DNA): TGCGCCAGCAGCTTTACAGATACGAAGTATTTT. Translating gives CASSFTDTKYF.

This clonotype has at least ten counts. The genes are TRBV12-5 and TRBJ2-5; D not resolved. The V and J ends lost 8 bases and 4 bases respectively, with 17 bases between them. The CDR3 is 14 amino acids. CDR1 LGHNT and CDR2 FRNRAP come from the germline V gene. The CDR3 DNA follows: TGTGCTAGTACCTCGAGCCCCATGGGAGAGACCCAGTACTTC. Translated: CASTSSPMGETQYF.

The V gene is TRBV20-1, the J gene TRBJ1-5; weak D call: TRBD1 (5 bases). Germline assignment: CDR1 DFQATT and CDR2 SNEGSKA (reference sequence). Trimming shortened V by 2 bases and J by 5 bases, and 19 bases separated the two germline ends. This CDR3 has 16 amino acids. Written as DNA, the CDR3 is TGCAGTGCTAGATCTAGCGGGGGGGTTGGCGATCAGCCCCAGCATTTT. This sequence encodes CSARSSGGVGDQPQHF.

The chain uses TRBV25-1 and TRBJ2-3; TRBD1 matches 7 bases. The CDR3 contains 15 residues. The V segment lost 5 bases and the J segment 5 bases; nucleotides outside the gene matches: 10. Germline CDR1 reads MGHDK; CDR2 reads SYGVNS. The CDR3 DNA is TGTGCCAGCAGTTATTTGGACAGGTTGGGAGATACGCAGTATTTT. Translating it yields CASSYLDRLGDTQYF.

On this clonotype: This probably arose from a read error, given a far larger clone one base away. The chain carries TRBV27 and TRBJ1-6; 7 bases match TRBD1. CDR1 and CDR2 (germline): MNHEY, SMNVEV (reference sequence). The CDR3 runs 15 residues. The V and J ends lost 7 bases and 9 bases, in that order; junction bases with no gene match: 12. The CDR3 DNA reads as TGTGCCAGCATCCAAGAATGGGACAGCAGTTCACCCCTCCACTTT. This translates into CASIQEWDSSSPLHF.

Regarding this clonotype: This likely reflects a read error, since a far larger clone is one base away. CDR3 nucleotides: TGTGCCAGCAGTCCGCTAGCGGTAGGTGGCAATGAGAAGTTCTTC. It yields the protein CASSPLAVGGNEKFF. V gene TRBV6-1 combines with J gene TRBJ2-5, with 7 bases that match TRBD2. Germline values: CDR1 MNHNS, CDR2 SASEGT. The CDR3 extends over 15 amino acids.

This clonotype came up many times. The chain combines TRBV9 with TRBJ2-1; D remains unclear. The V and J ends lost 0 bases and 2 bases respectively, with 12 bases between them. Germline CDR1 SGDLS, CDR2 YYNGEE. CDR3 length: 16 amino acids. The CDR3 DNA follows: TGTGCCAGCAGCGTAGGGTGGGGTTCCCCCTACAATGAGCAGTTCTTC. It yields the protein CASSVGWGSPYNEQFF. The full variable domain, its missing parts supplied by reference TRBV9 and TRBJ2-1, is DSGVTQTPKHLITATGQRVTLRCSPRSGDLSVYWYQQSLDQGLQFLIQYYNGEERAKGNILERFSAQQFPDLHSELNLSSLELGDSALYFCASSVGWGSPYNEQFFGPGTRLTVL.